Detailed here is one T cell receptor (beta chain). Source study methods: How many nucleated cells were present was estimated from reference gene primer amplification. The repertoire was sequenced with immunoSEQ multiplex PCR; TCRdb's copy has only in-frame clones and lacks some. From that table come the V and J calls and clone size; the DNA was used to work out D and trimming. The data contain about 300,000 clones, approximately 83% of them singletons. Germline CDR1 is WSHSY and CDR2 is SAAADI. The CDR3 runs to 14 residues. Trimming removed 3 bases at V and 6 bases at J, with 12 bases between. The sample is drawn from a study of blood T cell repertoires in COVID-19. Study as a whole: There were acute and convalescent COVID-19 samples, and they came from the United States, Italy and Spain. PBMCs, B-cell-depleted T cells, or T cells were the source of the cDNA or gDNA that made up the material.

The receptor's source is a woman aged 45 to 65 who had recovered from COVID-19. This chain uses TRBV10-2 with TRBJ1-5, with a possible D match to TRBD1 (5 bases). The sequenced sample was peripheral blood. Here the CDR3 reads CASSDGRDSQPQHF. The CDR3, as DNA: TGCGCCAGCAGTGACGGCAGGGATAGTCAGCCCCAGCATTTT.